Listed below are T cell receptor beta chains from one sample, sequenced in a study of blood T cell repertoires in COVID-19. Using immunoSEQ multiplex PCR, the repertoire was profiled, and TCRdb retains in-frame clones only, with some absent. Among about 20,000 clones listed, 79% were seen once. The sample comprised peripheral blood. All receptors derive from a man older than 75 with acute or convalescent COVID-19. Both conserved end residues are part of each CDR3. D genes are given only for firm matches. A row's size may be missing; if present it is once, few, many or a size class.

cdr3_length: 17
clone_size: NA
v_call: TRBV25-1
d_call: TRBD1
j_call: TRBJ1-3
cdr3_aa: CASSDATGGGSGNTIYF
cdr3_nt: TGTGCCAGCAGTGATGCTACAGGGGGGGGTTCTGGAAACACCATATATTTT

cdr3_length: 14
clone_size: medium-sized
v_call: TRBV29-1
d_call: TRBD1
j_call: TRBJ1-3
cdr3_aa: CSVVGQPPGNTIYF
cdr3_nt: TGCAGCGTGGTGGGACAGCCCCCGGGAAACACCATATATTTT

cdr3_length: 17
clone_size: NA
v_call: TRBV24-1
d_call: TRBD1
j_call: TRBJ2-1
cdr3_aa: CATSDLRGQGSYNEQFF
cdr3_nt: TGTGCCACCAGTGATTTGAGGGGACAGGGATCCTACAATGAGCAGTTCTTC

cdr3_length: 15
clone_size: NA
v_call: TRBV5-1
d_call: TRBD1
j_call: TRBJ2-3
cdr3_aa: CASREDRGITDTQYF
cdr3_nt: TGCGCCAGCAGGGAGGACAGGGGAATCACAGATACGCAGTATTTT

cdr3_length: 16
clone_size: NA
v_call: TRBV4-1
d_call: NA
j_call: TRBJ1-3
cdr3_aa: CASSQDYPSPGNTIYF
cdr3_nt: TGCGCCAGCAGCCAAGATTATCCGAGCCCTGGAAACACCATATATTTT

cdr3_length: 15
clone_size: NA
v_call: TRBV2
d_call: NA
j_call: TRBJ2-4
cdr3_aa: CASSGGLRGVNIQYF
cdr3_nt: TGTGCCAGCAGTGGGGGCCTACGTGGGGTAAACATTCAGTACTTC

cdr3_length: 15
clone_size: medium-sized
v_call: TRBV7-9
d_call: TRBD1
j_call: TRBJ1-2
cdr3_aa: CASSSTGGEGYGYTF
cdr3_nt: TGTGCCAGCAGCTCAACAGGGGGGGAAGGCTATGGCTACACCTTC

cdr3_length: 17
clone_size: once
v_call: TRBV14
d_call: TRBD2
j_call: TRBJ2-1
cdr3_aa: CASSPHSGTSQLTEQFF
cdr3_nt: TGTGCCAGCAGCCCCCACTCCGGGACTAGTCAATTGACTGAGCAGTTCTTC

cdr3_length: 15
clone_size: NA
v_call: TRBV6-5
d_call: TRBD1
j_call: TRBJ1-2
cdr3_aa: CASRDGTGVGYGYTF
cdr3_nt: TGTGCCAGCAGGGATGGGACAGGGGTTGGCTATGGCTACACCTTC

cdr3_length: 14
clone_size: NA
v_call: TRBV28
d_call: NA
j_call: TRBJ1-5
cdr3_aa: CASTPGDSNQPQHF
cdr3_nt: TGTGCCAGCACCCCGGGGGATAGCAATCAGCCCCAGCATTTT

cdr3_length: 16
clone_size: NA
v_call: TRBV6-6
d_call: TRBD2
j_call: TRBJ2-2
cdr3_aa: CASSYSREGRTGELFF
cdr3_nt: TGTGCCAGCAGTTACTCACGGGAGGGCCGGACCGGGGAGCTGTTTTTT

cdr3_length: 15
clone_size: NA
v_call: TRBV15
d_call: NA
j_call: TRBJ2-1
cdr3_aa: CATRPAGPSYNEQFF
cdr3_nt: TGTGCCACCAGACCAGCGGGCCCCTCCTACAATGAGCAGTTCTTC

cdr3_length: 16
clone_size: NA
v_call: TRBV19
d_call: TRBD1
j_call: TRBJ2-6
cdr3_aa: CASSMTGGVGANVLTF
cdr3_nt: TGTGCCAGTAGTATGACAGGGGGCGTTGGGGCCAACGTCCTGACTTTC

cdr3_length: 16
clone_size: NA
v_call: TRBV7-2
d_call: NA
j_call: TRBJ2-7
cdr3_aa: CASSLVPSGGGYEQYF
cdr3_nt: TGTGCCAGCAGCTTAGTTCCTAGCGGAGGGGGTTACGAGCAGTACTTC

cdr3_length: 12
clone_size: NA
v_call: TRBV6-5
d_call: NA
j_call: TRBJ1-3
cdr3_aa: CATSQATSTIYF
cdr3_nt: TGTGCCACCTCGCAGGCAACGAGCACCATATATTTT

cdr3_length: 16
clone_size: NA
v_call: TRBV21-1
d_call: NA
j_call: TRBJ2-2
cdr3_aa: CASSNPDRANTGELFF
cdr3_nt: TGTGCCAGCAGCAATCCTGACAGGGCGAACACCGGGGAGCTGTTTTTT

cdr3_length: 16
clone_size: few
v_call: TRBV4-2
d_call: NA
j_call: TRBJ2-1
cdr3_aa: CASSQSDFLASNEQFF
cdr3_nt: TGTGCCAGCAGCCAGTCGGATTTTTTAGCGTCCAATGAGCAGTTCTTC

cdr3_length: 17
clone_size: NA
v_call: TRBV5-1
d_call: NA
j_call: TRBJ2-7
cdr3_aa: CASSPVGVGRKSYEQYF
cdr3_nt: TGCGCCAGCAGCCCGGTCGGGGTAGGAAGGAAATCCTACGAGCAGTACTTC

cdr3_length: 13
clone_size: once
v_call: TRBV2
d_call: NA
j_call: TRBJ1-1
cdr3_aa: CASTSLPGTEAFF
cdr3_nt: TGTGCCAGCACCAGCCTCCCGGGGACTGAAGCTTTCTTT

cdr3_length: 19
clone_size: NA
v_call: TRBV6-1
d_call: TRBD2
j_call: TRBJ2-7
cdr3_aa: CASSAYRVSRTSGNYEQYF
cdr3_nt: TGTGCCAGCAGTGCGTACAGGGTTTCGCGTACTAGCGGGAACTACGAGCAGTACTTC

cdr3_length: 12
clone_size: NA
v_call: TRBV5-1
d_call: TRBD2
j_call: TRBJ2-5
cdr3_aa: CASSLRREFQYF
cdr3_nt: TGCGCCAGCTCCCTCCGGCGGGAGTTCCAGTACTTC

cdr3_length: 15
clone_size: NA
v_call: TRBV2
d_call: TRBD1
j_call: TRBJ2-1
cdr3_aa: CASSPGTGVSNEQFF
cdr3_nt: TGTGCCAGCAGTCCCGGGACAGGGGTAAGCAATGAGCAGTTCTTC

cdr3_length: 16
clone_size: NA
v_call: TRBV4-2
d_call: TRBD1
j_call: TRBJ1-1
cdr3_aa: CASSHKRQDRGTEAFF
cdr3_nt: TGTGCCAGCAGCCACAAACGCCAGGACAGGGGTACTGAAGCTTTCTTT

cdr3_length: 14
clone_size: NA
v_call: TRBV18
d_call: TRBD1
j_call: TRBJ1-6
cdr3_aa: CASSRDSLGSPLHF
cdr3_nt: TGTGCCAGCTCAAGGGACAGCCTTGGATCACCCCTCCACTTT

cdr3_length: 13
clone_size: NA
v_call: TRBV12-3/TRBV12-4
d_call: TRBD1
j_call: TRBJ1-1
cdr3_aa: CASSLGTGGEAFF
cdr3_nt: TGTGCCAGCAGTTTGGGGACAGGGGGTGAAGCTTTCTTT

cdr3_length: 14
clone_size: NA
v_call: TRBV6-5
d_call: NA
j_call: TRBJ2-3
cdr3_aa: CASSPRARRDTQYF
cdr3_nt: TGTGCCAGCAGTCCGCGGGCCCGAAGAGATACGCAGTATTTT

cdr3_length: 14
clone_size: NA
v_call: TRBV24-1
d_call: TRBD1
j_call: TRBJ1-2
cdr3_aa: CATSEGDRVSGYTF
cdr3_nt: TGTGCCACCAGTGAAGGAGACAGGGTTAGTGGCTACACCTTC

cdr3_length: 11
clone_size: few
v_call: TRBV28
d_call: NA
j_call: TRBJ2-7
cdr3_aa: CASSRRYEQYF
cdr3_nt: TGTGCCAGCAGCCGCAGATACGAGCAGTACTTC

cdr3_length: 11
clone_size: NA
v_call: TRBV20-1
d_call: NA
j_call: TRBJ2-1
cdr3_aa: CSAARRAEQFF
cdr3_nt: TGCAGTGCTGCCCGGCGAGCGGAGCAGTTCTTC

cdr3_length: 13
clone_size: NA
v_call: TRBV28
d_call: NA
j_call: TRBJ1-1
cdr3_aa: CASTNLKGKEAFF
cdr3_nt: TGTGCCAGCACTAACTTGAAGGGGAAAGAAGCTTTCTTT